The 30 T cell receptor beta chains below all came from one sample that was sequenced in a study of blood T cell repertoires in COVID-19. This table comes from immunoSEQ multiplex PCR, and its TCRdb copy is limited to in-frame clones, with some not included. The table lists about 230,000 clones, about 87% of them singletons. The source material was peripheral blood. The receptors stem from a man aged 30 to 39 with COVID-19, enrolled during active disease.

This clone was seen just once. DNA for the CDR3: TGTGCCAGCAGTTTATGGGACAGGGGAGTCTCCTACGAGCAGTACTTC. This gives the protein CASSLWDRGVSYEQYF. The genes are TRBV28 and TRBJ2-7; 9 bases are shared with TRBD1. Trimming cost V 0 bases and J 0 bases; bases outside gene matches: 3. The CDR3 length is 16 residues. Germline values: CDR1 MDHEN, CDR2 SYDVKM. Supplemented by reference TRBV28 and TRBJ2-7, the full variable domain reads DVKVTQSSRYLVKRTGEKVFLECVQDMDHENMFWYRQDPGLGLRLIYFSYDVKMKEKGDIPEGYSVSREKKERFSLILESASTNQTSMYLCASSLWDRGVSYEQYFGPGTRLTVT.

The chain employs TRBV10-3 and TRBJ1-2, with 8 nucleotides matching TRBD1. The CDR3 extends over 13 amino acids. Trimming took 5 bases from V and 4 from J; bases not matched to a gene: 3. Germline loops: CDR1 ENHRY, CDR2 SYGVKD. The CDR3 nucleotides are TGTGCCATCAGTTCCGGGACAGGCTATGGCTACACCTTC. Translation: CAISSGTGYGYTF.

V gene TRBV28 combines with J gene TRBJ2-7, with 9 bases identical to TRBD1. The V segment lost 6 bases and the J segment 4 bases; nucleotides outside the gene matches: 10. CDR1 is MDHEN, CDR2 SYDVKM, per germline. The CDR3 covers 15 residues. The CDR3 DNA sequence: TGTGCCAGCAGCTCCACAGGGGGCGCGACTTACGAGCAGTACTTC. This encodes CASSSTGGATYEQYF.

This chain connects TRBV7-2 to TRBJ1-1; D is perhaps TRBD1 (5 bases). The CDR3 is 13 residues long. Looked up from germline, CDR1 is SGHTA and CDR2 is FQGNSA. V lost 7 bases, J lost 0 bases, and 9 bases lay in between. CDR3 sequence: CASMGGMNTEAFF. DNA of the CDR3: TGTGCCAGCATGGGGGGAATGAACACTGAAGCTTTCTTT.

This clone was seen once. The rearrangement uses TRBV7-9 and TRBJ2-7; 7 bases agree with TRBD1. The CDR3 runs 14 residues. The trim removed 2 bases at V and 2 bases at J, leaving 3 bases unmatched. Germline V lookup: CDR1 SEHNR, CDR2 FQNEAQ (reference sequence). For the CDR3, the DNA is TGTGCCAGCAGCTTAAGTCAGGGGGCCTACGAGCAGTACTTC. This encodes CASSLSQGAYEQYF.

V usage is TRBV2 and J usage is TRBJ2-7; TRBD2 aligns across 7 bases. Germline V gene sequence: CDR1 SNHLY, CDR2 FYNNEI. J lost 2 bases, V lost 3 bases, and 7 bases had no gene match. The CDR3 sequence is 15 residues long. This chain's CDR3 is CASSDGGGGTYEQYF. DNA for the CDR3: TGTGCCAGCAGTGATGGGGGGGGTGGAACCTACGAGCAGTACTTC.

The chain carries TRBV5-1 and TRBJ1-1, with D tentatively TRBD1 (6 bases). V dropped 3 bases and J dropped 1 base, with 10 bases sitting between them. This CDR3 is 14 amino acids long. CDR1 SGHRS and CDR2 YFSETQ come from the germline V gene. The CDR3 coding sequence is TGCGCCAGCAGCTCACAGGGTGCGAACACTGAAGCTTTCTTT. It is translated as CASSSQGANTEAFF.

The rearrangement joins TRBV19 to TRBJ1-3, with D maybe TRBD1 (6 bases). V lost 3 bases, J lost 6 bases, and 12 bases lay in between. CDR3 length: 14 amino acids. CDR1 is LNHDA and CDR2 is SQIVND in the germline V gene (reference sequence). CDR3 residues: CASSIGGGENTIYF. CDR3 nucleotides: TGTGCCAGTAGTATTGGCGGGGGCGAAAACACCATATATTTT.

This chain links TRBV6-5 with TRBJ2-1; 12 nucleotides agree with TRBD2. The J segment lost 4 bases and the V segment lost 4 bases, leaving 5 bases of the junction unmatched. Germline CDR1 is MNHEY and CDR2 is SVGAGI. This CDR3 is built from 16 residues. The CDR3 sequence: CASSSLAGGPYNEQFF. The CDR3 region has the DNA TGTGCCAGCAGTTCCCTAGCGGGAGGGCCATACAATGAGCAGTTCTTC.

The CDR3 loop reads CASSSGGTSKGNEQFF. As DNA, the CDR3 is TGTGCCAGCAGCTCTGGGGGTACTAGCAAAGGCAATGAGCAGTTCTTC. This chain uses TRBV7-3 with TRBJ2-1; a possible D gene is TRBD2 (6 bases). Trimming removed 4 bases at V and 6 bases at J, with 19 bases between. The germline V gene encodes CDR1 SGHTA and CDR2 FQGTGA. The CDR3 has 16 amino acids.

The J gene is TRBJ1-2, the V gene TRBV29-1, with D possibly matching TRBD1 (5 bases). V shed 4 bases and J shed 4 bases, with 10 bases lying between them. The CDR3 sequence is 12 residues long. The germline V gene encodes CDR1 SQVTM and CDR2 ANQGSEA. In DNA, the CDR3 is TGCAGCGTTGTCCCAGGGTCCTATGGCTACACCTTC. Its translation: CSVVPGSYGYTF.

The rearrangement links TRBV4-3 to TRBJ2-7; TRBD1 aligns across 8 bases. CDR1 and CDR2 (germline): LGHNA, YSLEER. Losses at the gene ends were 4 bases for V and 2 bases for J; bases not matched to a gene: 13. CDR3 length equals 17 residues. The CDR3 DNA reads as TGCGCCAGCAGCCCTACACATAGGACAGGGTTAACCTACGAGCAGTACTTC. Amino acids: CASSPTHRTGLTYEQYF.

For this clone: This specimen includes other DNA sequences encoding the same CDR3. V gene TRBV18 combines with J gene TRBJ2-7; TRBD2 is a possible D gene (7 bases). CDR3 length equals 14 residues. CDR1 and CDR2 from the germline V gene are KGHSH and LQKENI. V was trimmed by 0 bases and J by 5 bases, leaving 11 bases between them. The chain's CDR3 is CASSPPGRGDEQYF. CDR3 sequence (DNA): TGTGCCAGCTCACCACCTGGGAGGGGGGACGAGCAGTACTTC.

This sequence joins TRBV24-1 and TRBJ2-1; 9 bases map to TRBD1. In germline, CDR1 is KGHDR, CDR2 SFDVKD. The CDR3 covers 18 residues. V was pared by 3 bases and J by 7 bases, with 15 bases of the junction left unmatched. This CDR3 is CATSDPPGQGGLKNEQFF. DNA for the CDR3: TGTGCCACCAGTGATCCCCCGGGACAGGGAGGTTTGAAAAATGAGCAGTTCTTC.

This clone was detected only once. This chain links TRBV28 with TRBJ1-5; tentative D call: TRBD1 (6 bases). The V end was cut by 6 bases, the J end by 0 bases, with 24 bases between. CDR1 is MDHEN and CDR2 is SYDVKM in the germline V gene. This CDR3 comprises 19 residues. CDR3 coding DNA: TGTGCCAGCAGCGAAACGCCAACAGGGTCCGTATATAGCAATCAGCCCCAGCATTTT. Its translation is CASSETPTGSVYSNQPQHF.

This chain uses TRBV2 with TRBJ2-3, with D possibly matching TRBD1 (6 bases). Deletions cut 6 bases from V and 4 bases from J, with 14 bases between. The germline V gene encodes CDR1 SNHLY and CDR2 FYNNEI. The CDR3 covers 14 residues. The CDR3 DNA is TGTGCCAGCAGCCACTCTACAGGGCCAGATACGCAGTATTTT. Its translation is CASSHSTGPDTQYF.

The chain recombines TRBV19 with TRBJ1-6; 7 bases match TRBD1. The CDR3 sequence is 15 residues long. Germline CDR1 is LNHDA and CDR2 is SQIVND (reference sequence). V shed 2 bases and J 7 bases; nucleotides not matched to a gene: 5. CDR3 in amino acids: CASSITGTANSPLHF. CDR3 sequence (DNA): TGTGCCAGTAGTATAACTGGGACAGCAAATTCACCCCTCCACTTT.

The rearrangement uses TRBV2 and TRBJ2-5, with TRBD1 matching over 7 bases. Germline lookup yields CDR1 SNHLY and CDR2 FYNNEI. With 6 bases clipped from V and 1 base from J, the junction kept 8 bases outside the gene matches. CDR3 length equals 15 residues. In DNA, the CDR3 is TGTGCCAGCAGACCCCGGGACAGAAGCCAAGAGACCCAGTACTTC. This encodes CASRPRDRSQETQYF. The whole variable domain, filled in from reference TRBV2 and TRBJ2-5, reads EPEVTQTPSHQVTQMGQEVILRCVPISNHLYFYWYRQILGQKVEFLVSFYNNEISEKSEIFDDQFSVERPDGSNFTLKIRSTKLEDSAMYFCASRPRDRSQETQYFGPGTRLLVL.

This clone was seen only once. This chain joins TRBV7-8 and TRBJ2-7, with 8 nucleotides matching TRBD1. Trimming cost V 1 base and J 2 bases; bases outside gene matches: 10. The CDR3 runs to 17 residues. Germline V gives CDR1 SGHVS, CDR2 FQNEAQ. The CDR3: CASSLGVRDRRAYEQYF. DNA of the CDR3: TGTGCCAGCAGCTTAGGTGTACGGGACAGGAGAGCCTACGAGCAGTACTTC.

The chain has TRBV11-2 and TRBJ1-6; no clear D gene. V lost 3 bases and J lost 10, with 13 bases in between. There are 14 residues in the CDR3. Germline V gene lookup returns CDR1 SGHAT and CDR2 FQNNGV. CDR3 coding DNA: TGTGCCAGCAGCTTGGTCCAGGTTCTGTCACCCCTCCACTTT. Translation gives CASSLVQVLSPLHF. The entire variable domain, with the rest obtained from reference TRBV11-2 and TRBJ1-6, is as follows: EAGVAQSPRYKIIEKRQSVAFWCNPISGHATLYWYQQILGQGPKLLIQFQNNGVVDDSQLPKDRFSAERLKGVDSTLKIQPAKLEDSAVYLCASSLVQVLSPLHFGNGTRLTVT.

This clone was recorded only once. The V gene is TRBV9, the J gene TRBJ1-2; D ambiguous. V was clipped by 0 bases and J by 4 bases, with 10 bases between them. CDR1 and CDR2 from the germline V gene are SGDLS and YYNGEE. CDR3 length equals 14 residues. In nucleotides, the CDR3 is TGTGCCAGCAGCGTAGATGGTAGCGGCTATGGCTACACCTTC. Residues: CASSVDGSGYGYTF.

The chain employs TRBV6-6 and TRBJ1-1, with TRBD1 matching over 7 bases. This CDR3 is 12 amino acids long. The V gene's germline CDR1 is MNHNY and CDR2 SVGAGI (reference sequence). V shed 6 bases, J shed 7 bases, and the junction held 5 bases outside the gene matches. The CDR3 region has the DNA TGTGCCAGCAGATCGACAGGGATTGAAGCTTTCTTT. Protein sequence: CASRSTGIEAFF.

The chain recombines TRBV20-1 with TRBJ1-1; TRBD1 agrees at 9 bases. In germline, CDR1 is DFQATT, CDR2 SNEGSKA (reference sequence). The J segment lost 1 base and the V segment lost 3 bases, leaving 12 bases of the junction unmatched. This CDR3 has 17 residues. This CDR3 reads CSASKGQGQGGNTEAFF. DNA of the CDR3: TGCAGTGCTAGTAAAGGACAGGGGCAGGGTGGGAACACTGAAGCTTTCTTT.

The chain couples TRBV9 to TRBJ2-4; 10 bases agree with TRBD2. With V trimmed by 0 bases and J by 5 bases, 8 bases remained unmatched. The length of the CDR3 is 17 residues. Germline V gene lookup returns CDR1 SGDLS and CDR2 YYNGEE. CDR3 amino acids: CASSVGTSGGGENIQYF. The CDR3 DNA is TGTGCCAGCAGCGTAGGGACTAGCGGCGGTGGGGAAAACATTCAGTACTTC.

This clone was detected only a few times. The genes are TRBV6-1 and TRBJ2-1, with 8 bases fitting TRBD1. This CDR3 has 17 amino acids. Germline V lookup: CDR1 MNHNS, CDR2 SASEGT. The V segment lost 0 bases and the J segment 2 bases; nucleotides outside the gene matches: 6. Written as DNA, the CDR3 is TGTGCCAGCAGTGAAGCGGACCCGGGACAGGCCTACAATGAGCAGTTCTTC. Residues: CASSEADPGQAYNEQFF.

The CDR3 DNA sequence: TGTGCCACCAGCAGAGACGCAGGATCAGCAACTAATGAAAAACTGTTTTTT. It translates to CATSRDAGSATNEKLFF. The rearrangement joins TRBV15 to TRBJ1-4; D gene unclear. This CDR3 has 17 residues. Germline V lookup: CDR1 LNHNV, CDR2 YYDKDF (reference sequence). Trimming cost V 0 bases and J 0 bases, with 11 bases left between them.

In this sample, this clone turned up a few times. The chain recombines TRBV5-1 with TRBJ1-1; D is unclear. Looked up from germline, CDR1 is SGHRS and CDR2 is YFSETQ. The CDR3 has 13 residues. The germline V and J ends were trimmed by 2 bases and 1 base, with 6 bases remaining between them. The CDR3 region has the DNA TGCGCCAGCAGCTTATCACAGAACACTGAAGCTTTCTTT. It yields the protein CASSLSQNTEAFF.

The V and J genes are TRBV7-2 and TRBJ2-3; 9 nucleotides match TRBD2. The CDR3 covers 17 residues. Germline trimming cut 1 base from V and 3 bases from J; bases unmatched to any gene: 8. Germline CDR1 reads SGHTA; CDR2 reads FQGNSA. The CDR3 region is CASSLEAGGLPTDTQYF. For the CDR3, the DNA is TGTGCCAGCAGCTTAGAAGCGGGGGGTTTGCCGACAGATACGCAGTATTTT.

The chain couples TRBV18 to TRBJ2-1; 9 bases line up with TRBD2. The CDR3 is made up of 15 amino acids. The V and J ends lost 6 bases and 6 bases, in that order; junction bases with no gene match: 9. Germline V lookup: CDR1 KGHSH, CDR2 LQKENI. The CDR3 loop reads CASSSRSGSGNEQFF. The CDR3 nucleotides read TGTGCCAGCTCCTCCCGTAGCGGGAGTGGCAATGAGCAGTTCTTC.

The chain combines TRBV5-1 with TRBJ2-5; D may be TRBD2 (5 bases). The CDR3 consists of 13 residues. Deletions cut 2 bases from V and 7 bases from J, with 12 bases between. Germline assignment: CDR1 SGHRS and CDR2 YFSETQ. CDR3 nucleotides: TGCGCCAGCAGCTTAACAGCTGAGGGGACCCAGTACTTC. Its translation: CASSLTAEGTQYF. Based on the CDR3 plus reference TRBV5-1 and TRBJ2-5, the full variable domain is KAGVTQTPRYLIKTRGQQVTLSCSPISGHRSVSWYQQTPGQGLQFLFEYFSETQRNKGNFPGRFSGRQFSNSRSEMNVSTLELGDSALYLCASSLTAEGTQYFGPGTRLLVL.